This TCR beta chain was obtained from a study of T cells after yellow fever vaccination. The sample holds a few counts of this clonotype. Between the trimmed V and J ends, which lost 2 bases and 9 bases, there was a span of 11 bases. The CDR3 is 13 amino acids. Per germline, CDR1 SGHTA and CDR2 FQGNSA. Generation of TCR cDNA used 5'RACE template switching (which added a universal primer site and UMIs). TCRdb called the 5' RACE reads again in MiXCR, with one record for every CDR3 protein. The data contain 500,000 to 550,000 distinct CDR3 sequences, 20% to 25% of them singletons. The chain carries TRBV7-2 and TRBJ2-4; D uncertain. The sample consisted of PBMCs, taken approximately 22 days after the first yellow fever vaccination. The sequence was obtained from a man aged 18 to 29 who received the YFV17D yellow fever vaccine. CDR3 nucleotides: TGTGCCAGCAGCTTACTTGGGGTCACCATTCAGTACTTC. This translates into CASSLLGVTIQYF.